The rows below give T cell receptor beta chains drawn from one sample of a study of T-cell reconstitution after alpha-beta-depleted transplantation in children. TCRdb passed the PCR reads through MiXCR, listing each CDR3 protein once. Here the sample spans some 460,000 distinct CDR3 sequences, 15% to 20% being singletons. The specimen comprised PBMCs, mostly from graft donor cells, sampled 360 days after TCRalphabeta/CD19-depleted stem cell transplant. The receptors derive from a boy less than two years old who had a stem cell transplant for Wiskott-Aldrich syndrome, so the T cells may come from the graft donor. The CDR3 runs from the conserved cysteine through the conserved F or W. The D gene is left open where the match is weak. Clone sizes are given selectively: once, few, many, or a class where the clone is expanded.

J: TRBJ2-3; size: few; D: .; V: TRBV7-6; CDR3: CASSPEVRGTDTQYF; DNA: TGTGCCAGCAGCCCCGAAGTTCGTGGCACAGATACGCAGTATTTT
J: TRBJ1-2; size: few; D: TRBD1; V: TRBV10-3; CDR3: CATIGQGNGYTF; DNA: TGTGCCACCATAGGACAGGGGAATGGCTACACCTTC
J: TRBJ2-1; size: many; D: .; V: TRBV7-8; CDR3: CASSLAHPRSSYNEQFF; DNA: TGTGCCAGCAGCTTAGCCCACCCTAGAAGCTCCTACAATGAGCAGTTCTTC
J: TRBJ2-1; size: many; D: .; V: TRBV7-8; CDR3: CASSLNTLSYNEQFF; DNA: TGTGCCAGCAGCTTAAATACGCTTTCCTACAATGAGCAGTTCTTC
J: TRBJ2-4; size: few; D: .; V: TRBV12-3/TRBV12-4; CDR3: CASSQGGVKNIQYF; DNA: TGTGCCAGCAGTCAGGGGGGTGTCAAAAACATTCAGTACTTC
J: TRBJ2-7; size: few; D: .; V: TRBV5-1; CDR3: CASSFDGSYYEQYF; DNA: TGCGCCAGCAGCTTCGACGGGAGCTATTACGAGCAGTACTTC
J: TRBJ2-5; size: .; D: .; V: TRBV10-3; CDR3: CATGSSPPQRETQYF; DNA: TGTGCCACTGGCAGTTCCCCGCCCCAACGAGAGACCCAGTACTTC
J: TRBJ1-2; size: few; D: TRBD1; V: TRBV10-3; CDR3: CAIVGDRGGYGYTF; DNA: TGTGCCATCGTTGGCGACAGGGGCGGCTATGGCTACACCTTC
J: TRBJ1-2; size: .; D: .; V: TRBV5-1; CDR3: CASSLGVNYGYTF; DNA: TGCGCCAGCAGCTTGGGGGTGAACTATGGCTACACCTTC
J: TRBJ1-4; size: few; D: .; V: TRBV5-1; CDR3: CASSFGRTNEKLFF; DNA: TGCGCCAGCAGCTTCGGACGGACAAATGAAAAACTGTTTTTT
J: TRBJ1-2; size: .; D: .; V: TRBV20-1; CDR3: CSASGGGGYGYTF; DNA: TGCAGTGCTAGTGGGGGGGGCGGCTATGGCTACACCTTC
J: TRBJ2-3; size: few; D: .; V: TRBV20-1; CDR3: CSARAIRGGRDTQYF; DNA: TGCAGTGCTAGAGCTATAAGGGGGGGCAGGGATACGCAGTATTTT
J: TRBJ2-2; size: .; D: TRBD2; V: TRBV7-2; CDR3: CASSSPAGGTNTGELFF; DNA: TGTGCCAGCAGCTCCCCAGCGGGGGGGACGAACACCGGGGAGCTGTTTTTT
J: TRBJ2-2; size: .; D: TRBD2; V: TRBV10-2; CDR3: CACNFIGGGTGELFF; DNA: TGCGCCTGCAACTTCATCGGGGGGGGCACCGGGGAGCTGTTTTTT
J: TRBJ2-7; size: .; D: .; V: TRBV12-3/TRBV12-4; CDR3: CASSRGGTGTYEQYF; DNA: TGTGCCAGCTCCCGGGGGGGGACAGGGACCTACGAGCAGTACTTC
J: TRBJ2-1; size: .; D: .; V: TRBV20-1; CDR3: CSAPDIHEQFF; DNA: TGCAGTGCCCCGGACATTCATGAGCAGTTCTTC
J: TRBJ1-1; size: few; D: TRBD1; V: TRBV7-2; CDR3: CASRATGARTEAFF; DNA: TGTGCCAGCAGGGCTACAGGGGCGCGAACTGAAGCTTTCTTT
J: TRBJ2-3; size: .; D: TRBD2; V: TRBV29-1; CDR3: CSAGSTSGFSTYTQYF; DNA: TGCAGCGCCGGGTCGACTAGCGGATTTAGCACATATACGCAGTATTTT
J: TRBJ2-7; size: .; D: .; V: TRBV5-1; CDR3: CASSLGAGQHYEQYF; DNA: TGCGCCAGCAGCTTAGGGGCGGGACAGCACTACGAGCAGTACTTC